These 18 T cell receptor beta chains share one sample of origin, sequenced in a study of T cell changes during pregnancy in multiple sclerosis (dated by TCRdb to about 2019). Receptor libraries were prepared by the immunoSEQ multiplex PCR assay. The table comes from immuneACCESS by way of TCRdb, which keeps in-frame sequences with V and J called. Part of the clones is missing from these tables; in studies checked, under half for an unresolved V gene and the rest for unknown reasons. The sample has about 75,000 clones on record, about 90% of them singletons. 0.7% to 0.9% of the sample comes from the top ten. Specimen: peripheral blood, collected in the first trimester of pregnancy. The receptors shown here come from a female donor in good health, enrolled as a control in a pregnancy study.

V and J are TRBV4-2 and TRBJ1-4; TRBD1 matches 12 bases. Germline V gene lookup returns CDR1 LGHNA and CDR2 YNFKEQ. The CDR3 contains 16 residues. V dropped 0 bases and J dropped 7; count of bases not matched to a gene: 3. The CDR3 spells CASSQDLGQGAEKLFF. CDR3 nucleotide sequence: TGTGCCAGCAGCCAAGATTTGGGACAGGGGGCTGAAAAACTGTTTTTT.

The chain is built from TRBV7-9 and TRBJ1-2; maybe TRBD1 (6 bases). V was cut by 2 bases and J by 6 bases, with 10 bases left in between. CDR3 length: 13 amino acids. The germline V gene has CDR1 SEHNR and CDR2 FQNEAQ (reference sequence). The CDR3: CASSLIGQNGYTF. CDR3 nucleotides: TGTGCCAGCAGCTTAATAGGACAGAATGGCTACACCTTC.

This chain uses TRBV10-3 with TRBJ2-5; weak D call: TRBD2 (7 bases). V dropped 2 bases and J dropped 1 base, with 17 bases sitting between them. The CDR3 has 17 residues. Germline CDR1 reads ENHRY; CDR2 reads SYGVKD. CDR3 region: CAISERGRAGVQETQYF. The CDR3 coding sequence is TGTGCCATCAGTGAGAGGGGGAGGGCCGGGGTCCAAGAGACCCAGTACTTC.

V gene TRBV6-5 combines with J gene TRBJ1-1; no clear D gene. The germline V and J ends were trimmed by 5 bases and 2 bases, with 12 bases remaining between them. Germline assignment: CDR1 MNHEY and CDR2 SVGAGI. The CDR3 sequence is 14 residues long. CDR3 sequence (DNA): TGTGCCAGCAGTCGAGGCGGGGTTAACACTGAAGCTTTCTTT. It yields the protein CASSRGGVNTEAFF.

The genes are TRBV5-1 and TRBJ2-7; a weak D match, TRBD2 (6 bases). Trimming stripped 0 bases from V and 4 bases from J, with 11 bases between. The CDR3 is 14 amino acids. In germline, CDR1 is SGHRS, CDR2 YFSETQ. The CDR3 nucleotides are TGCGCCAGCAGCTTGGGAGCGGGTGGGTACGAGCAGTACTTC. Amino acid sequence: CASSLGAGGYEQYF.

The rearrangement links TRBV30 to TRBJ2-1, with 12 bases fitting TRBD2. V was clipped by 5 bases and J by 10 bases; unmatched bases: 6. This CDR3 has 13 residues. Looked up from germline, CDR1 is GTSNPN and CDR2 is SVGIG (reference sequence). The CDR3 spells CAWDPSGRGEQFF. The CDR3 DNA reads TGTGCCTGGGATCCTAGCGGGAGGGGGGAGCAGTTCTTC.

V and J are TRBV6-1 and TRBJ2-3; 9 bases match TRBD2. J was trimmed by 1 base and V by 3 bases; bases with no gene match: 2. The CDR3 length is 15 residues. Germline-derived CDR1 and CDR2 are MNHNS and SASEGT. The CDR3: CASSELAGRTDTQYF. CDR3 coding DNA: TGTGCCAGCAGTGAGCTAGCGGGGCGCACAGATACGCAGTATTTT.

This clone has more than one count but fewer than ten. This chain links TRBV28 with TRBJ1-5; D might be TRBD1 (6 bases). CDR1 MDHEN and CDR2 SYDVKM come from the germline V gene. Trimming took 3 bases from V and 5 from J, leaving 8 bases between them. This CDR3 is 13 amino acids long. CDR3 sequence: CASSLDSDQPQHF. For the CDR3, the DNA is TGTGCCAGCAGTTTGGACAGCGATCAGCCCCAGCATTTT. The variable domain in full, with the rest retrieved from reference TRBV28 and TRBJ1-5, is DVKVTQSSRYLVKRTGEKVFLECVQDMDHENMFWYRQDPGLGLRLIYFSYDVKMKEKGDIPEGYSVSREKKERFSLILESASTNQTSMYLCASSLDSDQPQHFGDGTRLSIL.

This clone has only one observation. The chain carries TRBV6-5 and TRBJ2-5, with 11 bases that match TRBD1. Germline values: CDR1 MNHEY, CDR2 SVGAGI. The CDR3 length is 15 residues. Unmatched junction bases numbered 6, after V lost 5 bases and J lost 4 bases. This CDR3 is CASSAGQGASETQYF. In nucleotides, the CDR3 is TGTGCCAGCAGTGCCGGACAGGGGGCTTCAGAGACCCAGTACTTC.

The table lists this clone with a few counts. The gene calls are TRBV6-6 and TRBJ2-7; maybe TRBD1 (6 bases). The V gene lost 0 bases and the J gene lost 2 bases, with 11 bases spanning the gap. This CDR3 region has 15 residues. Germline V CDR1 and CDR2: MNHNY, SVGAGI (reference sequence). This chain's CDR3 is CASSYSGAGAYEQYF. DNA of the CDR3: TGTGCCAGCAGTTACTCGGGGGCAGGGGCCTACGAGCAGTACTTC.

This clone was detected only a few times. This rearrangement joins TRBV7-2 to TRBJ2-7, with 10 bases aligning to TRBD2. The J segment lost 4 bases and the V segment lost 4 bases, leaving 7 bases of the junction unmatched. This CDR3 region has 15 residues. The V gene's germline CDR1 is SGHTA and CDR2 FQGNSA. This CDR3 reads CASSSNGLAAYEQYF. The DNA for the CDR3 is TGTGCCAGCAGCTCCAACGGACTAGCGGCATACGAGCAGTACTTC. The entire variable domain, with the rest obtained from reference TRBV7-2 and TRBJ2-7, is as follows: GAGVSQSPSNKVTEKGKDVELRCDPISGHTALYWYRQSLGQGLEFLIYFQGNSAPDKSGLPSDRFSAERTGGSVSTLTIQRTQQEDSAVYLCASSSNGLAAYEQYFGPGTRLTVT.

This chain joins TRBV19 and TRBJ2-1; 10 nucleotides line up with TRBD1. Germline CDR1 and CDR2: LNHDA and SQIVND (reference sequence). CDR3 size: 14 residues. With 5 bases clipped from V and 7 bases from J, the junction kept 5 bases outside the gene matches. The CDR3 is CASSQDRGLNEQFF. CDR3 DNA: TGTGCCAGTAGTCAAGACAGGGGGCTGAATGAGCAGTTCTTC.

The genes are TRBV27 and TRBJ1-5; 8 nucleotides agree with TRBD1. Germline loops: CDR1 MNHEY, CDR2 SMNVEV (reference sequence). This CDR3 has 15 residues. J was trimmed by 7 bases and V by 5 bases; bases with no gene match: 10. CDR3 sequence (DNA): TGTGCCAGCAGTGCTCGTCAGGGGGCTCGACAGCCCCAGCATTTT. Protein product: CASSARQGARQPQHF.

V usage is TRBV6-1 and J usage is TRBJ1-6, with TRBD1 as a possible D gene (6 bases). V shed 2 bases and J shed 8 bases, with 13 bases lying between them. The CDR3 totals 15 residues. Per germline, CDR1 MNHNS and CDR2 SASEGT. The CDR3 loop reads CASSELTGYDSPLHF. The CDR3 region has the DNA TGTGCCAGCAGTGAACTGACAGGTTATGATTCACCCCTCCACTTT.

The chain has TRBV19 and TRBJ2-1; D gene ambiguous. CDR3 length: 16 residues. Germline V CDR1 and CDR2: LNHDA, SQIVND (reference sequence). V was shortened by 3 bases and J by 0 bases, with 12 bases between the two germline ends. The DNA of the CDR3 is TGTGCCAGTAGTATCTCTCCGGGTAGCTCCTACAATGAGCAGTTCTTC. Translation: CASSISPGSSYNEQFF.

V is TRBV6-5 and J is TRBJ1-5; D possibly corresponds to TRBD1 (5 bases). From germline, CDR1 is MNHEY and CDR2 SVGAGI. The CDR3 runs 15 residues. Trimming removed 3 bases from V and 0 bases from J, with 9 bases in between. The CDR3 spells CASSYSRGSNQPQHF. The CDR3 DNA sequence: TGTGCCAGCAGTTATAGTAGGGGTAGCAATCAGCCCCAGCATTTT.

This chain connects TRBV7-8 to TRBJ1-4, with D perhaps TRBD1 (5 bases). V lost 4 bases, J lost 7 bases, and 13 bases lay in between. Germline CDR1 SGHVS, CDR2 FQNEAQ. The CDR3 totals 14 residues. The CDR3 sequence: CASSSTLQGEKLFF. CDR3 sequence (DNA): TGTGCCAGCAGCTCGACACTCCAGGGTGAAAAACTGTTTTTT.

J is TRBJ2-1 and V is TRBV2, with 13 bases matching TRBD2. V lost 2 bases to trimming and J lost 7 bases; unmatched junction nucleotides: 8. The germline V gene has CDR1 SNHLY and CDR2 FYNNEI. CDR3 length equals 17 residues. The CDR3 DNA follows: TGTGCCAGCAGTGAAACCTCCGGGACTAGCGGGAAGAATGAGCAGTTCTTC. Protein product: CASSETSGTSGKNEQFF.